A single sample is the source of the 10 T cell receptor beta chains below, sequenced in a study of T-cell reconstitution after alpha-beta-depleted transplantation in children. The TCRbeta library incorporated unique molecular identifiers. TCRdb re-derived calls from the PCR reads in MiXCR, one entry per CDR3 protein. The table has 330,000 or so distinct CDR3 sequences, roughly 7.8% seen once. Regarding the study as a whole: By one year post-transplant, T-cell counts and diversity largely arose from T cells that were newly produced.

Antigens of these TCRs are unknown. The starting material was peripheral blood, obtained 360 days after TCRalphabeta/CD19-depleted stem cell transplant. The source of these receptors is a female patient aged 2 to 10 who had a stem cell transplant for Fanconi anemia, so the T cells may come from the graft donor.

This clonotype was seen once. The rearrangement joins TRBV4-2 to TRBJ2-5, with 9 bases identical to TRBD1. This CDR3 has 14 amino acids. CDR1 LGHNA and CDR2 YNFKEQ come from the germline V gene. V lost 10 bases and J lost 6; bases outside the gene matches: 12. The CDR3 sequence is CAMGRGQGLQTQYF. DNA for the CDR3: TGTGCCATGGGCCGAGGACAGGGGTTACAGACCCAGTACTTC.

This clonotype has at least ten counts. The chain links TRBV2 to TRBJ2-1; the match to TRBD2 covers 13 bases. The CDR3 runs 14 residues. V was pared by 7 bases and J by 8 bases, with 5 bases of the junction left unmatched. The germline CDR1 and CDR2 sequences are SNHLY and FYNNEI. The CDR3 coding sequence is TGTGCCAGCACCCGGACTAGCGGGAGCCATGAGCAGTTCTTC. Translating gives CASTRTSGSHEQFF.

This clonotype was counted many times. The rearrangement links TRBV4-2 to TRBJ2-1; 7 bases agree with TRBD2. V was pared by 4 bases and J by 8 bases, with 14 bases of the junction left unmatched. The CDR3 totals 16 residues. The germline V gene encodes CDR1 LGHNA and CDR2 YNFKEQ. CDR3 residues: CASSPSTSSLLDEQFF. CDR3 in DNA: TGTGCCAGCAGCCCATCGACTAGCTCCCTCCTGGATGAGCAGTTCTTC.

This clonotype was seen a handful of times. The V gene is TRBV5-4, the J gene TRBJ2-6; TRBD2 agrees at 7 bases. Per the germline V gene, CDR1 is SGHNT and CDR2 is YYREEE (reference sequence). CDR3 length equals 18 residues. J lost 0 bases, V lost 5 bases, and 11 bases had no gene match. CDR3 region: CASSGEGRVRSGANVLTF. In DNA form, the CDR3 reads TGTGCCAGCAGTGGGGAGGGCAGGGTGCGCTCTGGGGCCAACGTCCTGACTTTC.

This chain connects TRBV12-3 or TRBV12-4 to TRBJ2-2; D possibly matches TRBD1 or TRBD2 (5 bases each). The ends were cut back, 5 bases at V and 4 bases at J, with 17 bases in the middle. The CDR3 contains 16 residues. CDR3 region: CASSRPGRGATGELFF. As DNA, the CDR3 is TGTGCCAGCAGTCGACCGGGACGAGGGGCCACCGGGGAGCTGTTTTTT.

This clonotype showed up many times. The chain combines TRBV20-1 with TRBJ2-3, with 10 bases lining up with TRBD2. The V segment lost 5 bases and the J segment 2 bases; nucleotides outside the gene matches: 10. Per the germline V gene, CDR1 is DFQATT and CDR2 is SNEGSKA (reference sequence). The CDR3 covers 16 residues. CDR3 bases: TGCAGTGCTTATCCGGTAACTAGCGGGGCCACAGATACGCAGTATTTT. Amino acids: CSAYPVTSGATDTQYF.

In this sample, this clonotype turned up many times. J is TRBJ2-7 and V is TRBV10-3, with D tentatively TRBD1 (5 bases). Germline V gives CDR1 ENHRY, CDR2 SYGVKD. Trimming left V 11 bases short and J 3 bases short, with 17 bases between. The CDR3 has 13 residues. Written as DNA, the CDR3 is TGTGCCGCACAGGAGACTTCCTTCTACGAGCAGTACTTC. Its protein product is CAAQETSFYEQYF.

At least ten counts were recorded for this clonotype. J is TRBJ1-2 and V is TRBV5-6; a weak D match, TRBD1 (6 bases). This CDR3 is 12 amino acids long. CDR1 and CDR2 (germline): SGHDT, YYEEEE. The V end was cut by 4 bases, the J end by 5 bases, with 9 bases between. Here the CDR3 reads CASSPGDYGYTF. Written as DNA, the CDR3 is TGTGCCAGCAGCCCAGGGGATTATGGCTACACCTTC. Using reference TRBV5-6 and TRBJ1-2 for the parts outside the CDR3, the full variable domain is DAGVTQSPTHLIKTRGQQVTLRCSPKSGHDTVSWYQQALGQGPQFIFQYYEEEERQRGNFPDRFSGHQFPNYSSELNVNALLLGDSALYLCASSPGDYGYTFGSGTRLTVV.

At least ten counts were recorded for this clonotype. V and J are TRBV27 and TRBJ1-4, with D unresolved. Trimming left V 4 bases short and J 0 bases short, with 3 bases between. The CDR3 spans 13 residues. The germline V gene has CDR1 MNHEY and CDR2 SMNVEV (reference sequence). CDR3 DNA sequence: TGTGCCAGCAGTTCTGCAACTAATGAAAAACTGTTTTTT. Amino acid sequence: CASSSATNEKLFF.

In the case of this clonotype: At one boundary the junction diverges from the germline segment, which might be a read error. The rearrangement joins TRBV4-1 to TRBJ2-3; possibly TRBD1 or TRBD2 for D (5 bases each). There are 14 residues in the CDR3. The germline V gene has CDR1 MGHRA and CDR2 YSYEKL. CDR3 loop: CASNLRSGADMQYF. In nucleotides, the CDR3 is TGCGCCAGCAACCTCCGGTCCGGGGCAGATATGCAGTATTTT.